The 32 T cell receptor beta chains below were found in one sample sequenced in a study of blood T cells in healthy people across ages. With a J-beta primer mix and a sample-barcoded 5' primer, a second PCR ran about 6 to 11 cycles. TCRdb re-called the 5' RACE reads through MiXCR, storing one row per CDR3 protein. In the table there are 800,000 to 950,000 distinct CDR3 sequences, 48% of which are singletons. Sequenced: blood. The receptor source for this set is a man in his thirties or forties in good health.

V and J are TRBV12-3 or TRBV12-4 and TRBJ1-3, with D perhaps TRBD1 (5 bases). The CDR3 extends over 13 amino acids. V lost 8 bases, J lost 3 bases, and 11 bases lay in between. CDR3: CASAGGFGNTIYF. As DNA, the CDR3 is TGTGCCAGCGCCGGGGGGTTTGGAAACACCATATATTTT.

This clonotype was seen a few times. The chain recombines TRBV7-9 with TRBJ1-5; a weak D match, TRBD1 (5 bases). The germline V gene encodes CDR1 SEHNR and CDR2 FQNEAQ (reference sequence). V lost 5 bases and J lost 2, with 13 bases in between. The CDR3 covers 15 residues. The DNA for the CDR3 is TGTGCCAGCAGCCCTGGGGGGTGGGGCAATCAGCCCCAGCATTTT. Translation gives CASSPGGWGNQPQHF.

This chain links TRBV6-1 with TRBJ2-1, with 11 bases matching TRBD2. Per the germline V gene, CDR1 is MNHNS and CDR2 is SASEGT. The V gene end was trimmed by 8 bases and the J gene end by 0 bases; junction bases not matched to a gene: 0. This CDR3 comprises 14 residues. CDR3 residues: CASGTSGSYNEQFF. As DNA, the CDR3 is TGTGCCAGCGGGACTAGCGGCTCCTACAATGAGCAGTTCTTC.

This clonotype turned up a few times. The chain is built from TRBV27 and TRBJ2-6; weak D call: TRBD2 (5 bases). Trimming took off 5 bases at V and 1 base at J, with 9 bases between the two ends. The CDR3 loop spans 15 amino acids. Per germline, CDR1 MNHEY and CDR2 SMNVEV (reference sequence). This CDR3 is CASSQTGSGANVLTF. The DNA for the CDR3 is TGTGCCAGCAGTCAGACGGGGTCTGGGGCCAACGTCCTGACTTTC.

V and J are TRBV6-2 or TRBV6-3 and TRBJ1-4; D is unresolved. Trimming cost V 6 bases and J 7 bases, with 9 bases left between them. Germline V gene lookup returns CDR1 MNHEY and CDR2 SVGEGT. The CDR3 runs 12 residues. CDR3 nucleotides: TGTGCCAGCAGCCACCGGACTGAAAAACTGTTTTTT. It encodes CASSHRTEKLFF.

This clonotype was seen only once. One junction end disagrees with the germline gene, perhaps due to a read error. The J gene is TRBJ2-5, the V gene TRBV11-2; D is undetermined. Germline V gene lookup returns CDR1 SGHAT and CDR2 FQNNGV. The CDR3 totals 13 residues. The CDR3 protein is CAGSSLLGFAQYF. The DNA of the CDR3 is TGTGCCGGCAGCAGCTTACTTGGGTTCGCGCAGTACTTC.

V usage is TRBV6-2 or TRBV6-3 and J usage is TRBJ1-1; no firm D call. The CDR3 runs 14 residues. The germline V gene has CDR1 MNHEY and CDR2 SVGEGT. V was shortened by 0 bases and J by 6 bases, with 11 bases between the two germline ends. The CDR3 DNA follows: TGTGCCAGCAGTTACTCCTTCGGGCGGGCTGAAGCTTTCTTT. Encoded protein: CASSYSFGRAEAFF.

The chain couples TRBV20-1 to TRBJ2-7; TRBD1 matches at 10 bases. Losses at the gene ends were 6 bases for V and 3 bases for J; bases not matched to a gene: 2. Per germline, CDR1 DFQATT and CDR2 SNEGSKA (reference sequence). The CDR3 has 12 amino acids. This CDR3 is CSATGGNYEQYF. CDR3 DNA: TGCAGTGCGACAGGGGGCAACTACGAGCAGTACTTC.

The sample holds a few counts of this clonotype. The chain joins TRBV2 to TRBJ1-1; 8 bases align to TRBD1. CDR1 SNHLY and CDR2 FYNNEI come from the germline V gene. V dropped 6 bases and J dropped 4; count of bases not matched to a gene: 4. CDR3 size: 13 residues. CDR3 sequence: CASSRDRGTEAFF. CDR3 DNA: TGTGCCAGCAGCAGAGACAGGGGCACTGAAGCTTTCTTT.

This clonotype was seen at least ten times. This chain joins TRBV2 and TRBJ2-2; 7 positions match TRBD1. The CDR3 is 15 residues long. Germline V CDR1 and CDR2: SNHLY, FYNNEI. V was clipped by 5 bases and J by 6 bases; unmatched bases: 9. CDR3 protein: CASSLQGLRSGELFF. CDR3 in DNA: TGTGCCAGCAGTCTACAGGGGCTTCGGTCCGGGGAGCTGTTTTTT. The complete variable domain, with remaining parts taken from reference TRBV2 and TRBJ2-2, reads EPEVTQTPSHQVTQMGQEVILRCVPISNHLYFYWYRQILGQKVEFLVSFYNNEISEKSEIFDDQFSVERPDGSNFTLKIRSTKLEDSAMYFCASSLQGLRSGELFFGEGSRLTVL.

This chain uses TRBV7-2 with TRBJ2-2; 14 bases align to TRBD2. The V gene's germline CDR1 is SGHTA and CDR2 FQGNSA. V shed 4 bases, J shed 5 bases, and the junction held 6 bases outside the gene matches. This CDR3 region has 17 residues. The CDR3, as DNA: TGTGCCAGCAGCTCGGGACTAGCGGGGGTTGGGACCGGGGAGCTGTTTTTT. Amino acids: CASSSGLAGVGTGELFF.

The chain combines TRBV27 with TRBJ2-4; D perhaps matches TRBD1 (5 bases). This CDR3 is built from 17 residues. V was shortened by 6 bases and J by 0 bases, with 18 bases between the two germline ends. Germline assignment: CDR1 MNHEY and CDR2 SMNVEV (reference sequence). As DNA, the CDR3 is TGTGCCAGCAGCCCTTTGACAGATAGTTTAGCCAAAAACATTCAGTACTTC. Translated: CASSPLTDSLAKNIQYF.

The chain is built from TRBV4-1 and TRBJ2-7, with 7 bases that match TRBD1. The CDR3 is 14 residues long. CDR1 is MGHRA, CDR2 YSYEKL, per germline. The V gene end was trimmed by 2 bases and the J gene end by 4 bases; junction bases not matched to a gene: 5. CDR3 sequence: CASSQTGTVYEQYF. DNA for the CDR3: TGCGCCAGCAGCCAAACCGGGACAGTTTACGAGCAGTACTTC.

The J gene is TRBJ2-1, the V gene TRBV12-3 or TRBV12-4; D is unresolved. This CDR3 region has 15 residues. The germline V and J ends were trimmed by 4 bases and 8 bases, with 18 bases remaining between them. DNA for the CDR3: TGTGCCAGCAGTTCCCTTGAGCCGCCGGTCGATGAGCAGTTCTTC. Its protein is CASSSLEPPVDEQFF.

The V gene is TRBV6-5, the J gene TRBJ1-2; 11 positions agree with TRBD1. V lost 5 bases and J lost 3; bases outside the gene matches: 2. CDR1 and CDR2 from the germline V gene are MNHEY and SVGAGI. The CDR3 spans 14 residues. CDR3 amino acids: CASSRGQGDYGYTF. The DNA for the CDR3 is TGTGCCAGCAGTAGGGGACAGGGGGACTATGGCTACACCTTC.

The chain employs TRBV6-2 or TRBV6-3 and TRBJ1-5; possibly TRBD1 for D (6 bases). Trimming removed 8 bases from V and 2 bases from J, with 13 bases in between. This CDR3 comprises 14 residues. In germline, CDR1 is MNHEY, CDR2 SVGEGT. The CDR3 spells CASEGVSGNQPQHF. Written as DNA, the CDR3 is TGTGCCAGCGAGGGGGTTTCGGGCAATCAGCCCCAGCATTTT.

The rearrangement uses TRBV20-1 and TRBJ1-1, with 8 positions matching TRBD1. The V and J ends lost 7 bases and 3 bases, in that order; junction bases with no gene match: 1. Germline CDR1 is DFQATT and CDR2 is SNEGSKA (reference sequence). The CDR3 is 11 amino acids. The CDR3 region has the DNA TGCAGTGTACAGGGGGACACTGAAGCTTTCTTT. Its translation is CSVQGDTEAFF.

The rearrangement links TRBV12-3 or TRBV12-4 to TRBJ1-1; 7 positions agree with TRBD1. The CDR3 has 13 amino acids. V lost 6 bases and J lost 11; bases outside the gene matches: 12. CDR3 protein: CASSPTGELKAFF. The CDR3, as DNA: TGTGCCAGCAGCCCTACAGGGGAGCTGAAGGCTTTCTTT.

This chain joins TRBV20-1 and TRBJ2-7; the D gene is possibly TRBD2 (6 bases). CDR1 is DFQATT, CDR2 SNEGSKA, per germline (reference sequence). This CDR3 has 15 residues. Deletions cut 0 bases from V and 1 base from J, with 13 bases between. The CDR3: CSARDRRGWSYEQYF. CDR3 coding DNA: TGCAGTGCTAGAGATCGGCGGGGCTGGTCCTACGAGCAGTACTTC.

This clonotype came up a few times. The chain recombines TRBV6-1 with TRBJ2-5; D call uncertain. The better agreement between TRBJ2-7 and the DNA end casts doubt on the J call. CDR1 is MNHNS and CDR2 is SASEGT in the germline V gene. This CDR3 spans 13 amino acids. CDR3 loop: CASSEALIYEQYF. The CDR3 bases are TGTGCCAGCAGTGAAGCGCTTATCTACGAGCAGTACTTC.

This clonotype was detected a few times. V gene TRBV12-3 or TRBV12-4 combines with J gene TRBJ2-7; TRBD1 matches at 9 bases. The junction had 11 bases not matched to a gene; V was cut back by 4 bases and J by 7 bases. This CDR3 contains 15 residues. CDR3 loop: CASSSPGTGLDEQYF. As DNA, the CDR3 is TGTGCCAGCAGTTCCCCCGGGACAGGGTTAGATGAGCAGTACTTC.

This chain links TRBV10-3 with TRBJ1-2, with 7 bases lining up with TRBD1. CDR3 length: 14 residues. Germline CDR1 reads ENHRY; CDR2 reads SYGVKD. The V gene end was trimmed by 4 bases and the J gene end by 4 bases; junction bases not matched to a gene: 6. DNA for the CDR3: TGTGCCATCAGTGGCACAGGGGCCGGCTATGGCTACACCTTC. It specifies CAISGTGAGYGYTF.

This clonotype was recorded a few times. The chain links TRBV4-3 to TRBJ1-2; TRBD1 matches at 7 bases. CDR3 length: 17 amino acids. V gave up 0 bases and J gave up 1 base; unmatched junction bases: 8. Germline V gene sequence: CDR1 LGHNA, CDR2 YSLEER. CDR3 sequence reads: CASSQDLPGQSNYGYTF. The CDR3 DNA sequence: TGCGCCAGCAGCCAAGATCTCCCGGGACAGAGTAACTATGGCTACACCTTC.

This clonotype occurred a few times. This rearrangement joins TRBV6-2 or TRBV6-3 to TRBJ2-1, with TRBD2 matching 9 bases. Germline lookup yields CDR1 MNHEY and CDR2 SVGEGT. Trimming removed 6 bases from V and 4 bases from J; junction bases left unmatched: 7. The CDR3 runs to 15 residues. The CDR3 DNA sequence: TGTGCCAGCAGCCCACTAGCGGGCCGATACAATGAGCAGTTCTTC. Translated: CASSPLAGRYNEQFF.

Comments on this clonotype: One end of the junction is discordant with germline, which a read error may explain. The chain is built from TRBV29-1 and TRBJ1-5; D is possibly TRBD1 (5 bases). The CDR3 runs to 16 residues. CDR1 is SQVTM and CDR2 is ANQGSEA in the germline V gene. The CDR3 protein is CSVAIGGGSGNQPQNF. CDR3 in DNA: TGCAGCGTTGCTATCGGGGGGGGTAGCGGCAATCAGCCCCAGAATTTT.

This clonotype was counted only a few times. The CDR3 protein is CSAREAGGGDNEQFF. The DNA of the CDR3 is TGCAGTGCTAGAGAAGCGGGGGGCGGCGACAATGAGCAGTTCTTC. The chain links TRBV20-1 to TRBJ2-1; 9 bases are shared with TRBD2. With V trimmed by 0 bases and J by 5 bases, 5 bases remained unmatched. CDR1 DFQATT and CDR2 SNEGSKA come from the germline V gene (reference sequence). The CDR3 has 15 residues.

Details on this clonotype: At one end the junction does not follow the germline gene, possibly because of a read error. The V call is TRBV4-1, the J call TRBJ1-4; D remains unclear. The CDR3 contains 15 residues. Per germline, CDR1 MGHRA and CDR2 YSYEKL. DNA of the CDR3: TGCGCCGGCAGCCTCGGGAGTTCAACTAATGAAAAACTGTTTTTT. As protein: CAGSLGSSTNEKLFF.

This clonotype occurred once. V gene TRBV28 combines with J gene TRBJ2-5; 7 positions agree with TRBD1. Trimming removed 5 bases from V and 3 bases from J; junction bases left unmatched: 6. The CDR3 is 14 amino acids. The germline V gene encodes CDR1 MDHEN and CDR2 SYDVKM. The CDR3 loop reads CASSSDRVEETQYF. CDR3 in DNA: TGTGCCAGCAGTAGCGACAGGGTCGAAGAGACCCAGTACTTC.

With respect to this clonotype: A much bigger clone sits one base away, suggesting this may be a read error. CDR3 in amino acids: CSARGYRGAPDTQYF. CDR3 DNA: TGCAGTGCTCGAGGCTACAGGGGGGCCCCAGATACGCAGTATTTT. The gene calls are TRBV20-1 and TRBJ2-3; TRBD1 agrees at 8 bases. This CDR3 is 15 amino acids long. Germline V gene sequence: CDR1 DFQATT, CDR2 SNEGSKA (reference sequence). Trimming removed 5 bases from V and 4 bases from J; junction bases left unmatched: 11.

The chain joins TRBV6-2 or TRBV6-3 to TRBJ2-3, with D unclear. V was cut by 6 bases and J by 3 bases, with 13 bases left in between. Germline V gene data show CDR1 as MNHEY and CDR2 as SVGEGT. The CDR3 extends over 14 amino acids. For the CDR3, the DNA is TGTGCCAGCAGGATCCGCGGTGGTACAGATACGCAGTATTTT. Protein: CASRIRGGTDTQYF.

The chain uses TRBV9 and TRBJ1-2; D perhaps matches TRBD1 (6 bases). The CDR3 is 15 amino acids. Germline lookup yields CDR1 SGDLS and CDR2 YYNGEE. Trimming took 6 bases from V and 4 from J, leaving 19 bases between them. The CDR3 here is CASNGRDIGAYGYTF. CDR3 coding DNA: TGTGCCAGCAACGGCCGGGACATTGGGGCCTATGGCTACACCTTC.

Only a few counts were recorded for this clonotype. This chain connects TRBV11-1 to TRBJ1-5, with 9 bases lining up with TRBD1. The CDR3 covers 17 residues. V dropped 5 bases and J dropped 0; count of bases not matched to a gene: 8. Germline CDR1 is SGHAT and CDR2 is FQDESV (reference sequence). Here the CDR3 DNA reads TGTGCCAGCAGCGGGGACAGGGCGGCCGGTAGCAATCAGCCCCAGCATTTT. This encodes CASSGDRAAGSNQPQHF.